Here is one TCR beta chain with its context. This specimen comes from a study of blood T cell repertoires in COVID-19. On the study more broadly: Collection of acute and convalescent COVID-19 samples took place in the United States, Italy and Spain. T cells, B-cell-depleted T cells, or PBMCs provided the cDNA or gDNA that served as material.

Original analysis: Amplification from reference gene primers served as the basis for estimated nucleated cell counts. Data came from immunoSEQ multiplex PCR; TCRdb stores just in-frame clones and leaves some out. Clonal size and the V and J genes are those of that table, whereas D and trimming came from the DNA. The sample includes more than 60,000 clones, about 80% of them seen just once. Germline trimming cut 5 bases from V and 3 bases from J; bases unmatched to any gene: 1. The CDR3 length is 12 residues. Germline CDR1 is SGHTA and CDR2 is FQGTGA. The V and J genes are TRBV7-3 and TRBJ2-7, with TRBD1 matching over 7 bases. This sequence was found in a woman older than 75 with acute or convalescent COVID-19. The sample consisted of peripheral blood. The DNA of the CDR3 is TGTGCCAGCAGCGACAGGGTCTACGAGCAGTACTTC. Translating gives CASSDRVYEQYF.